This passage covers 29 T cell receptor beta chains from one sample sequenced in a study of Graves' ophthalmopathy and Graves' hyperthyroidism. Researchers took RNA transcripts and amplified TCR beta CDR3 regions from them. An initial RT-PCR round employing HTBI primers preceded a second-round multiplex PCR. One entry per CDR3 protein, called by TCRdb with MiXCR from the multiplex PCR reads. This table holds almost 750,000 distinct CDR3 sequences, roughly two fifths found once. The sample taken for sequencing was peripheral blood. The receptors shown here come from an adult man with Graves' ophthalmopathy.

The gene calls are TRBV7-9 and TRBJ1-6; weak D call: TRBD1 (6 bases). Trimming took 1 base from V and 12 from J, leaving 10 bases between them. The CDR3 is made up of 13 amino acids. Looked up from germline, CDR1 is SEHNR and CDR2 is FQNEAQ (reference sequence). Here the CDR3 DNA reads TGTGCCAGCAGCTTAGAAGAGGGGGGACCCCTCCACTTT. As protein: CASSLEEGGPLHF.

This clonotype was seen many times. The rearrangement uses TRBV13 and TRBJ1-1; no reliable D call. The CDR3 spans 14 residues. V shed 3 bases and J shed 4 bases, with 12 bases lying between them. CDR1 is PRHDT, CDR2 FYEKMQ, per germline (reference sequence). DNA for the CDR3: TGTGCCAGCAGCTTTACGGGCTTGGGCACTGAAGCTTTCTTT. Its translation: CASSFTGLGTEAFF.

Many counts were recorded for this clonotype. The chain has TRBV29-1 and TRBJ1-1; the D gene is possibly TRBD1 (5 bases). Germline V gene data show CDR1 as SQVTM and CDR2 as ANQGSEA. The CDR3 has 12 residues. The CDR3 DNA follows: TGCAGTGCTGGACACCTGAACACTGAAGCTTTCTTT. This codes for CSAGHLNTEAFF. The variable domain in full, with the rest retrieved from reference TRBV29-1 and TRBJ1-1, is SAVISQKPSRDICQRGTSLTIQCQVDSQVTMMFWYRQQPGQSLTLIATANQGSEATYESGFVIDKFPISRPNLTFSTLTVSNMSPEDSSIYLCSAGHLNTEAFFGQGTRLTVV.

The chain links TRBV7-3 to TRBJ2-1, with D unclear. Germline CDR1 is SGHTA and CDR2 is FQGTGA. CDR3 size: 13 residues. Between the trimmed V and J ends, which lost 2 bases and 9 bases, there was a span of 11 bases. This chain's CDR3 is CASSLSLVGEQFF. In DNA, the CDR3 is TGTGCCAGCAGCTTATCCCTTGTCGGTGAGCAGTTCTTC. Using reference TRBV7-3 and TRBJ2-1 for the parts outside the CDR3, the full variable domain is GAGVSQTPSNKVTEKGKYVELRCDPISGHTALYWYRQSLGQGPEFLIYFQGTGAADDSGLPNDRFFAVRPEGSVSTLKIQRTERGDSAVYLCASSLSLVGEQFFGPGTRLTVL.

In regard to this clonotype: A much larger clonotype is one base distant, so this may be a read error. The genes are TRBV10-2 and TRBJ2-2, with D unclear. V was shortened by 8 bases and J by 3 bases, with 13 bases between the two germline ends. The germline V gene encodes CDR1 WSHSY and CDR2 SAAADI. CDR3 length: 14 amino acids. In DNA form, the CDR3 reads TGCGCCAGCCGTGCCTTGCAGGACACCGGGGAGCTGTTTTTT. Its translation: CASRALQDTGELFF.

With respect to this clonotype: Just one base apart from a much larger clone, this may be a read error. The V and J genes are TRBV7-9 and TRBJ1-3; D call uncertain. The CDR3 is made up of 13 amino acids. Germline lookup yields CDR1 SEHNR and CDR2 FQNEAQ (reference sequence). The CDR3 loop reads CASSLSLGNTICF. The DNA of the CDR3 is TGTGCCAGCAGCTTGTCCCTGGGAAACACCATATGTTTT. The whole variable domain, remainder taken from reference TRBV7-9 and TRBJ1-3, is DTGVSQNPRHKITKRGQNVTFRCDPISEHNRLYWYRQTLGQGPEFLTYFQNEAQLEKSRLLSDRFSAERPKGSFSTLEIQRTEQGDSAMYLCASSLSLGNTICFGEGSWLTVV.

About this clonotype: One end of the junction varies from germline; a read error may be responsible. V is TRBV9 and J is TRBJ1-2; perhaps TRBD1 as D (5 bases). Germline-derived CDR1 and CDR2 are SGDLS and YYNGEE. The CDR3 has 15 residues. CDR3 nucleotide sequence: TGTGCCGGCAGCCAAGGATACAGGTCTCAGTATGGCTACACCTTC. The encoded protein is CAGSQGYRSQYGYTF.

The sample holds many counts of this clonotype. The junction departs from the called germline gene at one end, perhaps through a read error. V is TRBV24-1 and J is TRBJ1-5; unclear D gene. CDR3 size: 11 residues. CDR1 is KGHDR, CDR2 SFDVKD, per germline. In DNA, the CDR3 is TGTGCCAGCAGTGCTAGTCAGCCCCAGCATTTT. This translates into CASSASQPQHF.

V and J are TRBV12-3 or TRBV12-4 and TRBJ2-7; 10 bases fit TRBD2. There are 14 residues in the CDR3. Trimming removed 6 bases from V and 7 bases from J; junction bases left unmatched: 9. The CDR3 reads CASRPSGRGGEQYF. The DNA of the CDR3 is TGTGCCAGCAGGCCGAGCGGGAGGGGTGGTGAGCAGTACTTC.

In regard to this clonotype: The junction differs from germline at one of its ends, possibly a read error. This chain connects TRBV7-2 to TRBJ1-2; the D gene is possibly TRBD1 (6 bases). The CDR3 covers 14 residues. CDR1 SGHTA and CDR2 FQGNSA come from the germline V gene. The CDR3, as DNA: TGTGCCAGCAGCTTATACAGGGTTGGCTATGGCTACATCTTC. Its protein product is CASSLYRVGYGYIF.

V and J are TRBV20-1 and TRBJ1-1; tentative D call: TRBD1 (5 bases). Trimming took off 6 bases at V and 3 bases at J, with 20 bases between the two ends. The V gene's germline CDR1 is DFQATT and CDR2 SNEGSKA (reference sequence). The CDR3 covers 15 residues. In DNA form, the CDR3 reads TGCAGTGCCAGAAGCAGACACGGGGGGGACACTGAAGCTTTCTTT. Translation: CSARSRHGGDTEAFF.

This clonotype has at least ten counts. The CDR3 sequence: CASSPGGAGNTIYF. CDR3 nucleotide sequence: TGTGCCAGTAGTCCGGGTGGAGCTGGAAACACCATATATTTT. The chain recombines TRBV19 with TRBJ1-3; D gene unclear. V was shortened by 5 bases and J by 2 bases, with 10 bases between the two germline ends. This CDR3 has 14 residues. CDR1 is LNHDA and CDR2 is SQIVND in the germline V gene (reference sequence).

This clonotype was observed a handful of times. This chain uses TRBV6-6 with TRBJ1-5; no reliable D call. Trimming stripped 6 bases from V and 4 bases from J, with 19 bases between. This CDR3 is 16 amino acids long. From germline, CDR1 is MNHNY and CDR2 SVGAGI (reference sequence). Written as DNA, the CDR3 is TGTGCCAGCAGGCCCGGGAGAAATACCGGGAATCAGCCCCAGCATTTT. Translation: CASRPGRNTGNQPQHF.

The chain links TRBV11-1 to TRBJ2-7; 7 nucleotides match TRBD2. The junction had 12 bases not matched to a gene; V was cut back by 5 bases and J by 5 bases. The CDR3 contains 15 residues. Looked up from germline, CDR1 is SGHAT and CDR2 is FQDESV (reference sequence). The CDR3 DNA reads TGTGCCAGCAGCCTGGGAGGGGCAAATTCCCACGAGCAGTACTTC. It is translated as CASSLGGANSHEQYF.

V and J are TRBV9 and TRBJ2-5; 11 nucleotides match TRBD2. TRBJ2-7 matches the DNA end more closely, so the J call is doubtful. CDR3 length: 21 amino acids. In germline, CDR1 is SGDLS, CDR2 YYNGEE. The CDR3 sequence is CASSVASVLWVAGGHSYEQYF. As DNA, the CDR3 is TGTGCCAGCAGCGTAGCTTCGGTCCTTTGGGTAGCGGGAGGGCACTCCTACGAGCAGTACTTC.

This clonotype was picked up a small number of times. The chain is built from TRBV25-1 and TRBJ1-1; no clear D gene. The CDR3 covers 15 residues. CDR1 and CDR2 from the germline V gene are MGHDK and SYGVNS. The V and J ends lost 5 bases and 0 bases respectively, with 13 bases between them. The CDR3 DNA sequence: TGTGCCAGCAGTTTGGGAAAAGACCTGAACACTGAAGCTTTCTTT. It specifies CASSLGKDLNTEAFF.

The sample holds one count of this clonotype. A much larger clone lies a single base off, so this may be a read error. The chain has TRBV20-1 and TRBJ2-5; D is possibly TRBD2 (5 bases). Germline loops: CDR1 DFQATT, CDR2 SNEGSKA (reference sequence). The CDR3 is 12 amino acids. The CDR3 sequence is CSAPRGQGTQYF. The CDR3 region has the DNA TGCAGTGCTCCACGGGGTCAAGGGACCCAGTACTTC.

This clonotype was counted only a few times. This chain links TRBV19 with TRBJ1-2; no reliable D call. Germline V gene sequence: CDR1 LNHDA, CDR2 SQIVND (reference sequence). Trimming took off 0 bases at V and 1 base at J, with 9 bases between the two ends. CDR3 length equals 15 residues. CDR3 sequence (DNA): TGTGCCAGTAGTATAGAGGCTGTTGATAACTATGGCTACACCTTC. Amino acids: CASSIEAVDNYGYTF. The full variable domain, rest sourced from reference TRBV19 and TRBJ1-2, is DGGITQSPKYLFRKEGQNVTLSCEQNLNHDAMYWYRQDPGQGLRLIYYSQIVNDFQKGDIAEGYSVSREKKESFPLTVTSAQKNPTAFYLCASSIEAVDNYGYTFGSGTRLTVV.

V and J are TRBV7-3 and TRBJ1-1; 7 bases map to TRBD1. The germline gives CDR1 SGHTA, CDR2 FQGTGA. This CDR3 is 15 amino acids long. V gave up 11 bases and J gave up 1 base; unmatched junction bases: 13. CDR3 nucleotide sequence: TGTGCCTGGAGTAATCTGGGACAGTCGAACACTGAAGCTTTCTTT. As protein: CAWSNLGQSNTEAFF.

This clonotype was found a few times. V is TRBV20-1 and J is TRBJ2-5; TRBD2 aligns across 14 bases. Germline values: CDR1 DFQATT, CDR2 SNEGSKA (reference sequence). Trimming took 5 bases from V and 4 from J; bases not matched to a gene: 9. The CDR3 runs to 16 residues. This CDR3 is CSALRLAGGTRETQYF. CDR3 coding DNA: TGCAGTGCTCTCCGACTAGCGGGGGGGACGAGAGAGACCCAGTACTTC.

Note on this clonotype: The junction does not match germline at one end; this may be a read error. The V and J genes are TRBV7-7 and TRBJ2-5; D gene unclear. The CDR3 runs 13 residues. Germline CDR1 SSHAT, CDR2 FNYEAQ (reference sequence). This chain's CDR3 is CASSLRKKETQYF. The CDR3 DNA sequence: TGCGCCAGCAGCCTCAGGAAAAAAGAGACCCAGTACTTC.

This clonotype was counted only a few times. V and J are TRBV20-1 and TRBJ1-4, with D unresolved. V was clipped by 4 bases and J by 4 bases, with 19 bases between them. This CDR3 spans 16 amino acids. Germline CDR1 is DFQATT and CDR2 is SNEGSKA (reference sequence). Here the CDR3 reads CSATMAGARINEKLFF. The CDR3 nucleotides are TGCAGTGCTACCATGGCAGGAGCCCGAATTAATGAAAAACTGTTTTTT.

This clonotype was counted a few times. The chain employs TRBV5-6 and TRBJ1-1; perhaps TRBD1 as D (5 bases). Germline V gene data show CDR1 as SGHDT and CDR2 as YYEEEE. The CDR3 loop spans 12 amino acids. Trimming stripped 6 bases from V and 0 bases from J, with 6 bases between. DNA of the CDR3: TGTGCCAGCAAAGGGGTGAACACTGAAGCTTTCTTT. Amino acid sequence: CASKGVNTEAFF.

As concerns this clonotype: Relative to the germline gene, one junction end is altered; a read error may explain this. V and J are TRBV7-9 and TRBJ2-7; weak D call: TRBD2 (6 bases). There are 14 residues in the CDR3. Per the germline V gene, CDR1 is SEHNR and CDR2 is FQNEAQ (reference sequence). CDR3 bases: TGCGCCAGCAGCCAAGTCGGGGTGGGGGGCGAGCAGTACTTC. Encoded protein: CASSQVGVGGEQYF.

This clonotype has more than one count but fewer than ten. The chain joins TRBV6-5 to TRBJ2-5; D could derive from TRBD1 or TRBD2 (6 bases each). V was cut by 5 bases and J by 4 bases, with 14 bases left in between. The CDR3 is 14 amino acids. The germline V gene has CDR1 MNHEY and CDR2 SVGAGI. The CDR3 DNA reads TGTGCCAGCAGTGAGGGCAGGGGAGGAGAGACCCAGTACTTC. It yields the protein CASSEGRGGETQYF.

A word on this clonotype: A read error is possible here, since a much larger clone lies one base away. This sequence joins TRBV7-9 and TRBJ2-7; D unresolved. The CDR3 contains 14 residues. Per the germline V gene, CDR1 is SEHNR and CDR2 is FQNEAQ (reference sequence). In DNA, the CDR3 is TGTGCCGGCAGCAGCAGGACCTCGCCCTACGAGCAGTACTTC. This translates into CAGSSRTSPYEQYF. Full variable domain (outside the CDR3, taken from reference TRBV7-9 and TRBJ2-7): DTGVSQNPRHKITKRGQNVTFRCDPISEHNRLYWYRQTLGQGPEFLTYFQNEAQLEKSRLLSDRFSAERPKGSFSTLEIQRTEQGDSAMYLCAGSSRTSPYEQYFGPGTRLTVT.

The CDR3 here is CSVDSGTGTNTGELFF. The CDR3 DNA reads TGCAGCGTGGACTCCGGGACAGGGACTAACACCGGGGAGCTGTTTTTT. This sequence joins TRBV29-1 and TRBJ2-2; 9 nucleotides match TRBD1. CDR1 is SQVTM, CDR2 ANQGSEA, per germline. V was clipped by 6 bases and J by 2 bases; unmatched bases: 10. The CDR3 loop spans 16 amino acids.

This clonotype was detected a few times. V gene TRBV12-3 or TRBV12-4 combines with J gene TRBJ2-7; 7 nucleotides match TRBD1. There are 13 residues in the CDR3. J was trimmed by 7 bases and V by 4 bases; bases with no gene match: 7. This chain's CDR3 is CASSSTGVWEQYF. CDR3 DNA: TGTGCCAGCAGTTCCACAGGGGTGTGGGAGCAGTACTTC.

This clonotype was observed a handful of times. The V and J genes are TRBV2 and TRBJ2-6, with D unclear. This CDR3 is 14 amino acids long. V lost 8 bases and J 8 bases, leaving 16 bases between the germline ends. CDR1 SNHLY and CDR2 FYNNEI come from the germline V gene. As DNA, the CDR3 is TGTGCCAGCTCTCTCTCAGTAAGCTCCAACGTCCTGACTTTC. It yields the protein CASSLSVSSNVLTF.